This T cell receptor beta chain emerged from a study of beta chain features in type 1 diabetes. Whole-study context: Sorted cells from all samples, numbering roughly 100,000,000, were examined.

Findings of the study overall: There was a moderate but significant shortening of TCRB CDR3s in all four CD4+ subsets of Type 1 diabetes patients. Fewer insertions but more deletions were seen at VDJ junctions in type 1 diabetes patients.

To note about this clone: As yet, its antigen is unknown.

The isolated RNA, all of it, was reverse transcribed, so expressed TCRB transcripts were what got sequenced. Generated by immunoSEQ multiplex PCR, the TCRdb table keeps only in-frame clones and is missing some. The sample has hundreds of thousands of clones; about 14% are singletons. With 0 bases clipped from V and 5 bases from J, the junction kept 10 bases outside the gene matches. The germline V gene has CDR1 SGHRS and CDR2 YFSETQ. The CDR3 totals 16 residues. This receptor was identified in a man aged 18 to 30 with type 1 diabetes. V and J are TRBV5-1 and TRBJ1-2; 7 bases align to TRBD1. Sequencing input: naive CD4+ T cells from blood. The CDR3, as DNA: TGCGCCAGCAGCTTGGCGGGAACAGGGGACGGGTATGGCTACACCTTC. Translated, it gives CASSLAGTGDGYGYTF.